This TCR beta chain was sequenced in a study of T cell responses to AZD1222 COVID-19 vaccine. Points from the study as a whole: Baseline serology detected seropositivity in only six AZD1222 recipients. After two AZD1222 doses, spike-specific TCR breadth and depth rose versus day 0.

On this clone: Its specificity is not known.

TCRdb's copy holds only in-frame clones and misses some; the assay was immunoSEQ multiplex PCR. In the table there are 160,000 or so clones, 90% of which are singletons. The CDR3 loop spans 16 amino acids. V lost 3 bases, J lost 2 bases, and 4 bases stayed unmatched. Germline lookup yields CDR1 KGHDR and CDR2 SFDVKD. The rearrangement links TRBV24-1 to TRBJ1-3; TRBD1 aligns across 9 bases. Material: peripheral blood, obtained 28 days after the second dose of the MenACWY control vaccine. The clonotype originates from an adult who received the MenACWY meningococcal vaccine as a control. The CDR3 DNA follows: TGTGCCACCAGTGATACCGGGACAGGGACTGGAAACACCATATATTTT. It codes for CATSDTGTGTGNTIYF.